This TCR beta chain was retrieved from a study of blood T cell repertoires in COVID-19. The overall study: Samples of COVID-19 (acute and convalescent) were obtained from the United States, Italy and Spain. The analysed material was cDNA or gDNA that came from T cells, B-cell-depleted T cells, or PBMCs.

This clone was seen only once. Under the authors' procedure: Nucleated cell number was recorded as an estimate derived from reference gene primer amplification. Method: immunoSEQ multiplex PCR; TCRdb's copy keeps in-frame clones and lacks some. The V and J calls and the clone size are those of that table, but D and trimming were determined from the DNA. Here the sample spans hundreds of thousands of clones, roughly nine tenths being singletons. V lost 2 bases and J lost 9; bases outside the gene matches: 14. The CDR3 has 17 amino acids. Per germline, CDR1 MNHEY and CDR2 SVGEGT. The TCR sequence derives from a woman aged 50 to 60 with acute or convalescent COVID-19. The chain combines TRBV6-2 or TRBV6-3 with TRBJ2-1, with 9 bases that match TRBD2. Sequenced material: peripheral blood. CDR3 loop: CASSYLAGGPYTGEQFF. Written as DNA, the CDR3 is TGTGCCAGCAGTTACCTTGCGGGAGGGCCTTATACCGGTGAGCAGTTCTTC.